The next 11 T cell receptor beta chains were all read from a single sample in a study of cytomegalovirus exposure and HLA in healthy donors. Primers: 60 Vbeta forward and 13 Jbeta reverse. The repertoire was sequenced with immunoSEQ multiplex PCR; TCRdb's copy has only in-frame clones and lacks some. The specimen's table records 150,000 to 200,000 clones. Sequenced: PBMCs. These receptors originate from a woman aged 55-69 years in good health and CMV-seronegative.

The chain couples TRBV4-3 to TRBJ1-5, with D perhaps TRBD1 (5 bases). CDR3 size: 15 residues. Trimming left V 0 bases short and J 4 bases short, with 10 bases between. Germline CDR1 LGHNA, CDR2 YSLEER. CDR3 residues: CASSQDGGENQPQHF. CDR3 coding DNA: TGCGCCAGCAGCCAAGACGGGGGAGAGAATCAGCCCCAGCATTTT.

The chain recombines TRBV11-2 with TRBJ1-3; D gene ambiguous. The length of the CDR3 is 14 residues. Germline V gene data show CDR1 as SGHAT and CDR2 as FQNNGV. The ends were cut back, 3 bases at V and 0 bases at J, with 6 bases in the middle. CDR3 amino acids: CASSFGSSGNTIYF. CDR3 coding DNA: TGTGCCAGCAGCTTTGGGAGCTCTGGAAACACCATATATTTT.

The chain couples TRBV2 to TRBJ2-7; tentative D call: TRBD2 (6 bases). V lost 1 base and J 0 bases, leaving 7 bases between the germline ends. The CDR3 has 14 residues. Germline values: CDR1 SNHLY, CDR2 FYNNEI. The CDR3, as DNA: TGTGCCAGCAGTGAAGGCGGGGCCTCCTACGAGCAGTACTTC. The encoded protein is CASSEGGASYEQYF.

The chain recombines TRBV4-1 with TRBJ2-7; TRBD1 matches at 8 bases. The CDR3 runs to 14 residues. The V and J ends lost 4 bases and 4 bases, in that order; junction bases with no gene match: 6. The V gene's germline CDR1 is MGHRA and CDR2 YSYEKL. CDR3 amino acids: CASSPTGVPYEQYF. The CDR3 nucleotides are TGCGCCAGCAGCCCGACAGGGGTCCCATACGAGCAGTACTTC.

V usage is TRBV9 and J usage is TRBJ2-7; perhaps TRBD1 as D (6 bases). The CDR3 covers 14 residues. Germline loops: CDR1 SGDLS, CDR2 YYNGEE. V was clipped by 3 bases and J by 1 base, with 11 bases between them. CDR3 in amino acids: CASSAPGTSYEQYF. The CDR3, as DNA: TGTGCCAGCAGCGCTCCCGGGACATCCTACGAGCAGTACTTC.

This rearrangement joins TRBV18 to TRBJ2-7, with D perhaps TRBD1 (5 bases). The V end lost 0 bases, the J end lost 1 base, and 16 bases lay between the germline ends. There are 17 residues in the CDR3. Per the germline V gene, CDR1 is KGHSH and CDR2 is LQKENI. CDR3 residues: CASSPPDQGLQSYEQYF. The DNA for the CDR3 is TGTGCCAGCTCACCACCGGACCAGGGTTTGCAATCCTACGAGCAGTACTTC.

V usage is TRBV7-8 and J usage is TRBJ1-5, with D maybe TRBD1 (6 bases). V was shortened by 4 bases and J by 6 bases, with 16 bases between the two germline ends. Germline V CDR1 and CDR2: SGHVS, FQNEAQ. CDR3 length: 15 residues. CDR3: CASSSQDSASQPQHF. As DNA, the CDR3 is TGTGCCAGCAGCTCACAGGACAGTGCAAGTCAGCCCCAGCATTTT.

The chain combines TRBV2 with TRBJ2-6, with no clear D. Germline V gene lookup returns CDR1 SNHLY and CDR2 FYNNEI. This CDR3 has 13 residues. Trimming shortened V by 7 bases and J by 0 bases, and 4 bases separated the two germline ends. CDR3 sequence reads: CASTVSGANVLTF. The CDR3 nucleotides are TGTGCCAGCACAGTCTCTGGGGCCAACGTCCTGACTTTC.

This chain connects TRBV5-1 to TRBJ1-1; weak D call: TRBD1 (5 bases). Trimming took off 6 bases at V and 0 bases at J, with 12 bases between the two ends. The germline V gene has CDR1 SGHRS and CDR2 YFSETQ. The CDR3 contains 14 residues. The CDR3: CASTLGGVNTEAFF. CDR3 bases: TGCGCCAGCACCTTAGGAGGGGTGAACACTGAAGCTTTCTTT.

Turning to this clone: Because it lacks the conserved phenylalanine or tryptophan at the end, this CDR3 is likely a read error. The rearrangement joins TRBV25-1 to TRBJ2-7, with D possibly being TRBD1 (6 bases). Looked up from germline, CDR1 is MGHDK and CDR2 is SYGVNS. The CDR3 is 13 residues long. The germline V and J ends were trimmed by 6 bases and 7 bases, with 16 bases remaining between them. CDR3 in amino acids: CASSPSGVREQYS. The CDR3 coding sequence is TGTGCCAGCAGCCCTTCAGGGGTTAGGGAGCAGTACTCC.

The chain joins TRBV5-1 to TRBJ2-1; 9 bases fit TRBD2. Germline CDR1 and CDR2: SGHRS and YFSETQ. The CDR3 totals 16 residues. V dropped 4 bases and J dropped 3; count of bases not matched to a gene: 8. The CDR3 nucleotides read TGCGCCAGCAGCCGTCCCATAGCGGGGGTCTACAATGAGCAGTTCTTC. Its translation: CASSRPIAGVYNEQFF. Together with reference TRBV5-1 and TRBJ2-1, the CDR3 gives the full variable domain: KAGVTQTPRYLIKTRGQQVTLSCSPISGHRSVSWYQQTPGQGLQFLFEYFSETQRNKGNFPGRFSGRQFSNSRSEMNVSTLELGDSALYLCASSRPIAGVYNEQFFGPGTRLTVL.